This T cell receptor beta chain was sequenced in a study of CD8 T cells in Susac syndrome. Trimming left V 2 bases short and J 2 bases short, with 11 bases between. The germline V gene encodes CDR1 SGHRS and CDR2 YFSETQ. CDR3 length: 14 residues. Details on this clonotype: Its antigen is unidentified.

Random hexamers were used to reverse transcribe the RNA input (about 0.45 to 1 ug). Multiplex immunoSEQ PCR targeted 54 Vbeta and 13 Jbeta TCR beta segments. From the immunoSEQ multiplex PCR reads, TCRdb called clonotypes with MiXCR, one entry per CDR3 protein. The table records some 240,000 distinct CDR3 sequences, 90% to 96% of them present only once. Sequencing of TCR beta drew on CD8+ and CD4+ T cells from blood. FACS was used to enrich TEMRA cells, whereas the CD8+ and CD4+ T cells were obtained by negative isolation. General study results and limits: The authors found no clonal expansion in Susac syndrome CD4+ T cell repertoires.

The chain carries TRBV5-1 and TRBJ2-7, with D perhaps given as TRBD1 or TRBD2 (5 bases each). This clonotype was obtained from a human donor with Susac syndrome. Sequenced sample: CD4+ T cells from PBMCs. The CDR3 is CASSFRDVTYEQYF. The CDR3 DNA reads TGCGCCAGCAGCTTCCGGGACGTGACCTACGAGCAGTACTTC.